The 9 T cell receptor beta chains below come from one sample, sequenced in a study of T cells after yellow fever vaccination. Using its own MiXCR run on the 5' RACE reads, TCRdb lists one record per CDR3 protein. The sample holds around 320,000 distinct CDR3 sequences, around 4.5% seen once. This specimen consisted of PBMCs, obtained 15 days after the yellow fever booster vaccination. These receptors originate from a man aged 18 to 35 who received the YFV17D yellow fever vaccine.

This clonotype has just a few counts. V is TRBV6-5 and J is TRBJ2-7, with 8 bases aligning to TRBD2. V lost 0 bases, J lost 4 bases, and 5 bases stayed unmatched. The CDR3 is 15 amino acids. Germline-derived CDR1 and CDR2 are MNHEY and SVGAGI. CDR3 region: CASSYSREEEYEQYV. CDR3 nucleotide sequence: TGTGCCAGCAGTTACTCGCGGGAGGAAGAGTACGAGCAGTACGTC.

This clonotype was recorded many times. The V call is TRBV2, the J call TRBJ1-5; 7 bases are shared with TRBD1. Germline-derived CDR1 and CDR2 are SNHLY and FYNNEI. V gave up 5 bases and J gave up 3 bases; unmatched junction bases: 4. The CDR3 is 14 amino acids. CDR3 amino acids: CASSFQGDNQPQHF. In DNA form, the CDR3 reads TGTGCCAGCAGTTTCCAGGGGGACAATCAGCCCCAGCATTTT.

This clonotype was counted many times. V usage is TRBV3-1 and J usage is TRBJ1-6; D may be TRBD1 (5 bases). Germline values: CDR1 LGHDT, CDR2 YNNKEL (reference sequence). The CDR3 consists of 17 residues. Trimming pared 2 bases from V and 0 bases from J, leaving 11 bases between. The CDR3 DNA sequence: TGTGCCAGCAGCCAACCCCGACAGAGCTCCTATAATTCACCCCTCCACTTT. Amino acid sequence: CASSQPRQSSYNSPLHF.

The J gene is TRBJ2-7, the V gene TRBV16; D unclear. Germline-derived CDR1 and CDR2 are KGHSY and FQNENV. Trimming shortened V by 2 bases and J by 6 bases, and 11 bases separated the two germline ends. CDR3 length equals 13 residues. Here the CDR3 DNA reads TGTGCCAGCAGCCAAGGACCCGTACGCGAGCAGTACTTC. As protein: CASSQGPVREQYF. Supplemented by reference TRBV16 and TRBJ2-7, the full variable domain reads GEEVAQTPKHLVRGEGQKAKLYCAPIKGHSYVFWYQQVLKNEFKFLISFQNENVFDETGMPKERFSAKCLPNSPCSLEIQATKLEDSAVYFCASSQGPVREQYFGPGTRLTVT.

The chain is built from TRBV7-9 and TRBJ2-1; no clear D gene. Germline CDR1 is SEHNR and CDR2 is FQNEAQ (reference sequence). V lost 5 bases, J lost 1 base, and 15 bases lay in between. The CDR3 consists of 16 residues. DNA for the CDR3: TGTGCCAGCAGCCCGGCTAGGGTGAGGTCCTACAATGAGCAGTTCTTC. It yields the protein CASSPARVRSYNEQFF.

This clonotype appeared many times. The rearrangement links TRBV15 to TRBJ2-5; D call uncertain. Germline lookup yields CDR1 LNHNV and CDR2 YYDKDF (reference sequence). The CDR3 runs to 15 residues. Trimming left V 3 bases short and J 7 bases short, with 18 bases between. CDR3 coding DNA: TGTGCCACCAGCAGTGGGGTGGGGTTTCTTGGGACCCAGTACTTC. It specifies CATSSGVGFLGTQYF.

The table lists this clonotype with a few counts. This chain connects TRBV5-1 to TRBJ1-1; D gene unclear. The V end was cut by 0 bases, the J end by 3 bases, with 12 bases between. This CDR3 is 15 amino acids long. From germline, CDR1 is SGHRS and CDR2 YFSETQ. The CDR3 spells CASSLDTGRYTEAFF. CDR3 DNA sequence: TGCGCCAGCAGCTTGGATACGGGCAGGTACACTGAAGCTTTCTTT.

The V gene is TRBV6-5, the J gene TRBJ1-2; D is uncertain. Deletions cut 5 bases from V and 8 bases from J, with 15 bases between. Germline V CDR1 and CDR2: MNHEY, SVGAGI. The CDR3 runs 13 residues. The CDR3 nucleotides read TGTGCCAGCAGTGACCTTGGCTTTGGCGGCTACACCTTC. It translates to CASSDLGFGGYTF.

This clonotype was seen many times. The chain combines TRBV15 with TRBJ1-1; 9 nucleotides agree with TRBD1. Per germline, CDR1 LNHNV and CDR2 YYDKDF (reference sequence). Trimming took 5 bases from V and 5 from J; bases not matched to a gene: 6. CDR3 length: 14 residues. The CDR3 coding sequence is TGTGCCACCAGCGTCGACAGGGGGAGGACTGAAGCTTTCTTT. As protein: CATSVDRGRTEAFF.